The text below deals with one T cell receptor (beta chain). Its specificity is unknown. Germline loops: CDR1 SGHTA, CDR2 FQGNSA. Trimming pared 1 base from V and 4 bases from J, leaving 5 bases between. CDR3 length: 12 residues. This specimen comes from a study of cytomegalovirus exposure and HLA in healthy donors. The study's findings and limits: As was reported, the classifier diagnosed cytomegalovirus status with high specificity and sensitivity.

The PCR was carried out with 60 Vbeta primers and 13 Jbeta primers. The data were produced by immunoSEQ multiplex PCR, yet TCRdb's version contains in-frame clones alone and is incomplete. In the table there are nearly 110,000 clones, roughly 80% of which are singletons. The chain couples TRBV7-2 to TRBJ2-7; D is uncertain. This TCR was sampled from a man aged 25 to 40 in good health and CMV-seronegative. The sample was PBMCs. The CDR3 is CASSLVEYEQYF. CDR3 coding DNA: TGTGCCAGCAGCTTAGTAGAGTACGAGCAGTACTTC. Variable domain in full (rest from reference TRBV7-2 and TRBJ2-7): GAGVSQSPSNKVTEKGKDVELRCDPISGHTALYWYRQSLGQGLEFLIYFQGNSAPDKSGLPSDRFSAERTGGSVSTLTIQRTQQEDSAVYLCASSLVEYEQYFGPGTRLTVT.